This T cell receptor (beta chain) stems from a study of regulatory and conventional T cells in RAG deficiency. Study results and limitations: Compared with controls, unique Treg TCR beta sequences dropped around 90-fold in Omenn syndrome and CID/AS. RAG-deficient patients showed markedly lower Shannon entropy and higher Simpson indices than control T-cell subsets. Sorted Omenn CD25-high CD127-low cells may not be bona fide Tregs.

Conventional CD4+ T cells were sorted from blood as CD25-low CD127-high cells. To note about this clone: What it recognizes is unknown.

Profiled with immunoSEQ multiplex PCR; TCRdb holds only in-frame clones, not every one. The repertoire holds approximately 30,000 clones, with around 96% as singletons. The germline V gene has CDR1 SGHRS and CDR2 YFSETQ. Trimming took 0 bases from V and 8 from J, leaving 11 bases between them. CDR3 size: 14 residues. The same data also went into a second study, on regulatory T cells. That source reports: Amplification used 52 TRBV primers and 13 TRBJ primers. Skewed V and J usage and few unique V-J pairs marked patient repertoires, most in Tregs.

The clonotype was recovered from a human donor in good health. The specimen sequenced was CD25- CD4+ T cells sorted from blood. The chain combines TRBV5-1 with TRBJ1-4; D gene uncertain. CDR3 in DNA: TGCGCCAGCAGCTTGGTGATTACGGGGGAAAAACTGTTTTTT. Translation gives CASSLVITGEKLFF.